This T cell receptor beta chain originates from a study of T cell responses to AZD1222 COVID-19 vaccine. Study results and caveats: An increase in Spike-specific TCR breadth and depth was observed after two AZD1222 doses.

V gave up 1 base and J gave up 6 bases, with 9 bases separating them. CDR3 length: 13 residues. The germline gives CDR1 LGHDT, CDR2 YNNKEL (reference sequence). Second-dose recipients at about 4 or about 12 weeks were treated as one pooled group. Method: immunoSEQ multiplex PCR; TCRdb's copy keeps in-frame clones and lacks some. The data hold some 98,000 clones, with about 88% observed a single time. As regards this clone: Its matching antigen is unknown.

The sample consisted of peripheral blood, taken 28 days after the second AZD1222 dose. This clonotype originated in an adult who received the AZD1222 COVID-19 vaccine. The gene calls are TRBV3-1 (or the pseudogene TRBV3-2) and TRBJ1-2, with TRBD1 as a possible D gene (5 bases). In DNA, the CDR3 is TGTGCCAGCAGCCAAGGTTGGGGCCATGGCTACACCTTC. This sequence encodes CASSQGWGHGYTF.